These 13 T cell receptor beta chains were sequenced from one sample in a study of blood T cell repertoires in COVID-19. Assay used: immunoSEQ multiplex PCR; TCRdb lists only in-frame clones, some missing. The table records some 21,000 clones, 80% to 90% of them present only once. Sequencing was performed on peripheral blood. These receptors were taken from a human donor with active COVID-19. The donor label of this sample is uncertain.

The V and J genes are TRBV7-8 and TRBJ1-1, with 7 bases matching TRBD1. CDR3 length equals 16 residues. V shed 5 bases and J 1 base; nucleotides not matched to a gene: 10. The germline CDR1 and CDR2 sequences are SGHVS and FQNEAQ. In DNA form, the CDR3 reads TGTGCCAGCAGCCGTCTAGACAGGGTATGGAACACTGAAGCTTTCTTT. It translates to CASSRLDRVWNTEAFF.

The CDR3 loop is CASSQGGAYGNTIYF. CDR3 nucleotides: TGCGCCAGCAGCCAAGGGGGCGCATATGGAAACACCATATATTTT. The V gene is TRBV4-1, the J gene TRBJ1-3; tentatively, D is TRBD1 (5 bases). The CDR3 is 15 amino acids. V lost 1 base and J 3 bases, leaving 10 bases between the germline ends. CDR1 is MGHRA, CDR2 YSYEKL, per germline.

The CDR3 is CASSALSPGGRGEQFF. For the CDR3, the DNA is TGTGCCAGCAGCGCCCTATCCCCCGGCGGTAGGGGTGAGCAGTTCTTC. The V and J genes are TRBV11-2 and TRBJ2-1, with D maybe TRBD1 (5 bases). Trimming removed 5 bases from V and 9 bases from J, with 23 bases in between. Germline CDR1 and CDR2: SGHAT and FQNNGV. This CDR3 is built from 16 residues.

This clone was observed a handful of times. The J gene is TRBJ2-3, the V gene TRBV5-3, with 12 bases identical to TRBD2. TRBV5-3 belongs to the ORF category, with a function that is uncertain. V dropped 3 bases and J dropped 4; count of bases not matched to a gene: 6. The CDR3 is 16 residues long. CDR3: CARSSETSGRPDTQYF. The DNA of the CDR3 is TGTGCCAGAAGCTCAGAGACTAGCGGGAGACCAGATACGCAGTATTTT.

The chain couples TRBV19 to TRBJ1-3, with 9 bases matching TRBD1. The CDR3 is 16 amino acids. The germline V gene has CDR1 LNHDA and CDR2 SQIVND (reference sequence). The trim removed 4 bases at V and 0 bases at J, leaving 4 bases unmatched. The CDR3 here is CASSTTGGSSGNTIYF. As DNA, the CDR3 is TGTGCCAGTAGTACAACAGGGGGCTCCTCTGGAAACACCATATATTTT.

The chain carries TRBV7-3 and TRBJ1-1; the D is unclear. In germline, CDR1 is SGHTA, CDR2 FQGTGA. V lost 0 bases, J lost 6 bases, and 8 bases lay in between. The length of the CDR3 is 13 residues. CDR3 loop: CASSLTNRAEAFF. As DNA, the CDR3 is TGTGCCAGCAGCTTAACGAACAGAGCTGAAGCTTTCTTT.

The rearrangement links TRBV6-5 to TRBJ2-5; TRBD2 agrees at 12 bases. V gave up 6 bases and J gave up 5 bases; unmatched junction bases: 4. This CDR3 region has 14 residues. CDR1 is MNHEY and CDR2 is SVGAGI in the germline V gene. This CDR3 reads CASRLAGGRETQYF. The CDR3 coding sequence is TGTGCCAGCAGACTAGCGGGGGGTCGGGAGACCCAGTACTTC.

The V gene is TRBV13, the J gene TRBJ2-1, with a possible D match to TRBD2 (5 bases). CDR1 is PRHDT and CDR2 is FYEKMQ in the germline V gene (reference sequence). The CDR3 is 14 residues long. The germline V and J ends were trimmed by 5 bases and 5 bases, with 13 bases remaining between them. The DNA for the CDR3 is TGTGCCAGCAGCCGAGGGTTCTGGAACAATGAGCAGTTCTTC. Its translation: CASSRGFWNNEQFF.

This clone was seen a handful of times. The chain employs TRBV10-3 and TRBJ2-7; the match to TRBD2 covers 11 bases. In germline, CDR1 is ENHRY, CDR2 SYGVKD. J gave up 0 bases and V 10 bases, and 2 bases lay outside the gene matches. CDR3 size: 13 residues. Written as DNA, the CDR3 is TGTGCCACTAGCGGGAGGAGCTCCTACGAGCAGTACTTC. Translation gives CATSGRSSYEQYF.

In nucleotides, the CDR3 is TGTGCCAGTAGTATCGGCGGGAGCAGAAACACCATATATTTT. It codes for CASSIGGSRNTIYF. The rearrangement uses TRBV19 and TRBJ1-3; D gene ambiguous. The germline V gene encodes CDR1 LNHDA and CDR2 SQIVND (reference sequence). CDR3 size: 14 residues. Trimming shortened V by 3 bases and J by 5 bases, and 11 bases separated the two germline ends.

In nucleotides, the CDR3 is TGTGCCAGCAGTCCGGGACAGGGCATTTATGGCTACACCTTC. Amino acid sequence: CASSPGQGIYGYTF. The V gene is TRBV28, the J gene TRBJ1-2; 9 positions agree with TRBD1. Trimming took 5 bases from V and 5 from J; bases not matched to a gene: 6. This CDR3 has 14 amino acids. In germline, CDR1 is MDHEN, CDR2 SYDVKM.

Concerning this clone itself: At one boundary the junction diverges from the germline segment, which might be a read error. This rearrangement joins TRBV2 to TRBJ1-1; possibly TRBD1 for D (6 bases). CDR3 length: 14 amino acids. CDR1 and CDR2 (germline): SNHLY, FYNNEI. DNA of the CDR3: TGTGCCAGCAGCGAAGATGCGGACAGCCTTGAAGCTTTCTTT. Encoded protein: CASSEDADSLEAFF.

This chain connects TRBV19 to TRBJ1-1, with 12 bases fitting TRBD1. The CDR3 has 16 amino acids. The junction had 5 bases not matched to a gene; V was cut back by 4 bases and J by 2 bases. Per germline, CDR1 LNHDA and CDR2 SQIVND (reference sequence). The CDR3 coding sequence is TGTGCCAGTAGTACCGGGACAGGGGGCCTTAACACTGAAGCTTTCTTT. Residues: CASSTGTGGLNTEAFF.